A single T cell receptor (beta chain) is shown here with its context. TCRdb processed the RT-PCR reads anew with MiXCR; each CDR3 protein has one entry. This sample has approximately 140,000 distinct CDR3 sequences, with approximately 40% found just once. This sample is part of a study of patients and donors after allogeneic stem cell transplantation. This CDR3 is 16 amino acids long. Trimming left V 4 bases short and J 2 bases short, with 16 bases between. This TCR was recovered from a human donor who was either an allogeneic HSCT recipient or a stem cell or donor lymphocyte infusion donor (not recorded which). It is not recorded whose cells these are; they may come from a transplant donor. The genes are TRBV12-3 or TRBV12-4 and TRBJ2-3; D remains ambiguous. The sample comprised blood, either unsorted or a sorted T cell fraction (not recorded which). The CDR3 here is CASSSYGRSNTDTQYF. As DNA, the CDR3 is TGTGCCAGCAGTTCATATGGACGGAGCAACACAGATACGCAGTATTTT.